Shown below are 2 T cell receptor beta chains from a single sample sequenced in a study of shared clonotypes between healthy human individuals. The assay was immunoSEQ multiplex PCR, and TCRdb's table has in-frame clones only and misses some. The sample holds about 580,000 clones, 95% to 98% seen once. Terminally differentiated effector memory CD45RA+ cells were left out of the naive CD8 fraction, which was CD45RO-negative and positively selected for CCR7. Sequencing used naive CD8+ T cells sorted from blood. These receptors were collected from a man aged 25-45 years in good health.

This chain links TRBV7-6 with TRBJ2-7, with D possibly called TRBD1 or TRBD2 (6 bases each). Trimming stripped 3 bases from V and 0 bases from J, with 18 bases between. Germline CDR1 is SGHVS and CDR2 is FNYEAQ. CDR3 size: 17 residues. CDR3 sequence: CASSFGAPGAGSYEQYF. The CDR3 nucleotides read TGTGCCAGCAGCTTTGGGGCTCCGGGGGCTGGCTCCTACGAGCAGTACTTC.

To note about this clone: Other DNA sequences of this sample code for an identical CDR3. The rearrangement uses TRBV7-9 and TRBJ2-3; the D is unclear. The CDR3 contains 13 residues. Trimming removed 5 bases at V and 2 bases at J, with 8 bases between. From germline, CDR1 is SEHNR and CDR2 FQNEAQ (reference sequence). This CDR3 is CASSPPDTDTQYF. Here the CDR3 DNA reads TGTGCCAGCAGCCCCCCTGACACAGATACGCAGTATTTT.